This T cell receptor (beta chain) was identified in a study of OX40 agonist ivuxolimab in advanced cancers. V gave up 0 bases and J gave up 5 bases, with 14 bases separating them. This CDR3 has 16 residues. The germline gives CDR1 LGHNA, CDR2 YNFKEQ. TCRdb's table, derived via immunoSEQ multiplex PCR, lists solely in-frame clones and lacks some. There are tens of thousands of clones in the sample; 81% occur only once, and approximately 6.5% lies in the top ten. The chain has TRBV4-2 and TRBJ2-1; D possibly corresponds to TRBD1 (6 bases). The material sequenced was CD4+ or CD8+ T cells sorted from blood, taken in a trial of the OX40 agonist ivuxolimab. This clonotype was obtained from an adult with an advanced solid tumor such as melanoma, head and neck, liver or kidney cancer. CDR3 sequence: CASSQDNRAVHNEQFF. CDR3 DNA sequence: TGTGCCAGCAGCCAAGATAACAGGGCGGTCCACAATGAGCAGTTCTTC.